The clone carrying this TCR beta chain was detected a few times. As yet, its antigen is unknown. This sample was included in a study of CD8+CD57+ T cells in acquired aplastic anemia. As for the study in general: Sorted CD4+ and CD8+ cells gave a mean 3.2 ug DNA, range roughly 0.2 to 27.4 ug. Study-wide results and limits: Significance was not reached for CD8+ Simpson's diversity between patients and controls. Overlap between patients and controls comprised 25 to 30 CD8+ CDR3 sequences.

Investigators profiled TCR beta VDJ and CDR3 from genomic DNA template. Via MiXCR, TCRdb re-called the reads, giving one row per CDR3 protein. The sample has approximately 470,000 distinct CDR3 sequences; around a third are singletons. Patients included in sequencing had previously demonstrated CD8+CD57+ cell expansion by flow cytometry. Severe acquired aplastic anemia affected all patients. This sequence was found in a human donor with aplastic anemia. The sample consisted of sorted CD4+, CD8+, or CD8+CD57+ T cells (not recorded which) from PBMCs.

CDR3 bases: TGTGCCAGCAGCTCCCGGAGAGACTCTAGCGGGAGGACCCAGTACTTC. It codes for CASSSRRDSSGRTQYF. This sequence joins TRBV5-5 and TRBJ2-5, with 10 bases aligning to TRBD2. The CDR3 is 16 amino acids. Germline CDR1 is SGHKS and CDR2 is YYEKEE (reference sequence). V trimming: 3 bases; J trimming: 7 bases; junction bases outside the gene matches: 12.